The text below deals with one TCR beta chain. This CDR3 comprises 14 residues. Germline assignment: CDR1 MDHEN and CDR2 SYDVKM. Trimming stripped 2 bases from V and 0 bases from J, with 7 bases between. This specimen comes from a study of blood T cell repertoires in COVID-19. About the study: Samples came from the United States, Italy and Spain, spanning acute and convalescent COVID-19. Sample material is recorded as cDNA or gDNA derived from T cells, B-cell-depleted T cells, or PBMCs.

How the authors handled the data: Amplification from reference gene primers served as the basis for estimated nucleated cell counts. The protocol was immunoSEQ multiplex PCR, while the TCRdb copy is restricted to in-frame clones and leaves out a portion. The V and J calls and clone size are taken from that table; D and trimming were inferred from the DNA. This sample has 85,000 to 130,000 clones, with approximately 84% found just once. The chain has TRBV28 and TRBJ1-1, with D hard to call. This clonotype originated in a man aged 60 to 69 with acute or convalescent COVID-19. The specimen sequenced was peripheral blood. The CDR3 reads CASSLVTLNTEAFF. CDR3 nucleotide sequence: TGTGCCAGCAGTTTAGTGACACTGAACACTGAAGCTTTCTTT.